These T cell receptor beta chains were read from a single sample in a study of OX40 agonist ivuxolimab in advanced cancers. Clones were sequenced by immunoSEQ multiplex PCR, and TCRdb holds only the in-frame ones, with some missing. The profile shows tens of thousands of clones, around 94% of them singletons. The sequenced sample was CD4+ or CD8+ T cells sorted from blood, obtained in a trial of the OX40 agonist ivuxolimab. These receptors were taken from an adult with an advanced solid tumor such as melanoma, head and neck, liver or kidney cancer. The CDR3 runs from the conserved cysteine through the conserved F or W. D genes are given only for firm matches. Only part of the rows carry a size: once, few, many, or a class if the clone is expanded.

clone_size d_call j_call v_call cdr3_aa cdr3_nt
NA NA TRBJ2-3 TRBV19 CASSTRGTDTQYF TGTGCCAGTAGTACCCGGGGTACAGATACGCAGTATTTT
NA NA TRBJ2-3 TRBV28 CASSSPRRAGDTQYF TGTGCCAGCAGTTCCCCCCGGAGGGCCGGAGATACGCAGTATTTT
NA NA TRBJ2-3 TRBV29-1 CSALGGPPADTQYF TGCAGCGCCCTCGGGGGGCCCCCTGCAGATACGCAGTATTTT
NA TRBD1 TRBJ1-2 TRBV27 CASSPGQGNYGYTF TGTGCCAGCAGCCCGGGACAGGGAAACTATGGCTACACCTTC
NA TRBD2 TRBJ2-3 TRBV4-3 CASRKVLRGGTDTQYF TGCGCCAGCAGGAAGGTTTTGCGGGGGGGTACAGATACGCAGTATTTT
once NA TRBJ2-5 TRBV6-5 CASSYGWTDTETQYF TGTGCCAGCAGTTACGGGTGGACCGATACAGAGACCCAGTACTTC
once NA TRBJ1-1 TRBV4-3 CASSQGGVGTEAFF TGCGCCAGCAGCCAAGGTGGGGTTGGCACTGAAGCTTTCTTT
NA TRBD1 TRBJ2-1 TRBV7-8 CASSLARTGFNEQFF TGTGCCAGCAGCTTAGCCAGGACAGGGTTCAATGAGCAGTTCTTC
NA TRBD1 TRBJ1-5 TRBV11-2 CASSVDRRNGNQPQHF TGTGCCAGCAGCGTGGACAGGCGGAACGGCAATCAGCCCCAGCATTTT
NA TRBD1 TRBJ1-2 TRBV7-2 CASSLQGGLHNYGYTF TGTGCCAGCAGCTTACAGGGGGGACTTCATAACTATGGCTACACCTTC
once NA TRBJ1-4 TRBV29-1 CSGAGTVNEKLFF TGCAGCGGGGCCGGGACGGTTAATGAAAAACTGTTTTTT
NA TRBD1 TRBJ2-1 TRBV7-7 CASSLYEGQGIYNEQFF TGTGCTAGCAGCTTGTACGAGGGACAGGGGATATACAATGAGCAGTTCTTC
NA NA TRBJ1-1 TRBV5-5 CASSLATAGDTEAFF TGTGCCAGCAGCTTGGCCACGGCGGGGGACACTGAAGCTTTCTTT
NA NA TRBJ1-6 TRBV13 CASSLGSSYNSPLHF TGTGCCAGCAGCTTGGGGAGCTCCTATAATTCACCCCTCCACTTT
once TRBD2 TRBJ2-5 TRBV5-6 CASSWTRDYYETQYF TGTGCCAGCAGCTGGACCCGGGACTACTATGAGACCCAGTACTTC
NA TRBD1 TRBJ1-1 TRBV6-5 CASSRDRDTEAFF TGTGCCAGCAGTAGGGACAGGGATACTGAAGCTTTCTTT
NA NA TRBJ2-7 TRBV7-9 CASTKRRDEQYF TGTGCCAGCACCAAGAGGAGAGACGAGCAGTACTTC
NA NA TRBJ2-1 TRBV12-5 CASGLSQGSYNEQFF TGTGCTAGTGGTTTGTCCCAGGGCTCCTACAATGAGCAGTTCTTC
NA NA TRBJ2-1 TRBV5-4 CASSSAGEMDEQFF TGTGCCAGCAGCTCTGCTGGGGAGATGGATGAGCAGTTCTTC
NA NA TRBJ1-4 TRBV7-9 CASSLAPQGSEKLFF TGTGCCAGCAGCTTAGCGCCACAGGGATCGGAAAAACTGTTTTTT
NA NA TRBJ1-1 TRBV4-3 CASSQEVGGAGEAFF TGCGCCAGCAGCCAAGAAGTGGGGGGGGCGGGCGAAGCTTTCTTT
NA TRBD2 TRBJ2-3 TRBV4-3 CASSQGGLALGTDTQYF TGCGCCAGCAGCCAAGGGGGACTAGCGCTGGGCACAGATACGCAGTATTTT
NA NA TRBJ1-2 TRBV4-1 CASSPTGPSPNYGYTF TGCGCCAGCAGCCCCACCGGGCCCTCGCCTAACTATGGCTACACCTTC
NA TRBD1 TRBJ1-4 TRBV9 CASSVARGNEKLFF TGTGCCAGCAGCGTCGCCAGGGGGAATGAAAAACTGTTTTTT
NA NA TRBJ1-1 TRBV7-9 CATKRGHTEAFF TGTGCCACCAAAAGAGGGCACACTGAAGCTTTCTTT
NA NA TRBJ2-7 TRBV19 CATSMGGQYEQYF TGTGCCACCTCCATGGGGGGCCAGTACGAGCAGTACTTC
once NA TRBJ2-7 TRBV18 CASSPRDVSYEQYF TGTGCCAGCTCACCGAGGGACGTCTCCTACGAGCAGTACTTC